The 2 T cell receptor beta chains reported below all come from one sample, sequenced in a study of blood T cells in healthy people across ages. Using a J-beta primer mix together with a sample-barcoded 5' primer, a second PCR was run for roughly 6 to 11 cycles. Each CDR3 protein gets one entry after TCRdb re-called the 5' RACE reads with MiXCR. The repertoire includes about 1.6 million distinct CDR3 sequences, roughly 32% of them detected once, and approximately 11% sits in the top ten. Source material: blood. These receptors came from a woman in her twenties or thirties in good health.

This chain links TRBV2 with TRBJ2-2, with TRBD1 identical over 8 bases. Germline assignment: CDR1 SNHLY and CDR2 FYNNEI. The length of the CDR3 is 14 residues. V lost 7 bases and J lost 1; bases outside the gene matches: 2. The CDR3 bases are TGTGCCAGCATTGGACAGGGGAACACCGGGGAGCTGTTTTTT. This sequence encodes CASIGQGNTGELFF. Supplemented by reference TRBV2 and TRBJ2-2, the full variable domain reads EPEVTQTPSHQVTQMGQEVILRCVPISNHLYFYWYRQILGQKVEFLVSFYNNEISEKSEIFDDQFSVERPDGSNFTLKIRSTKLEDSAMYFCASIGQGNTGELFFGEGSRLTVL.

This clonotype was detected ten times or more. The chain uses TRBV4-2 and TRBJ2-1, with D perhaps TRBD1 or TRBD2 (6 bases each). Trimming took 4 bases from V and 8 from J, leaving 15 bases between them. Germline V CDR1 and CDR2: LGHNA, YNFKEQ. CDR3 length: 14 residues. The CDR3, as DNA: TGTGCCAGCAGCCTAGGGGCCGGGGGCTATGAGCAGTTCTTC. Amino acids: CASSLGAGGYEQFF.